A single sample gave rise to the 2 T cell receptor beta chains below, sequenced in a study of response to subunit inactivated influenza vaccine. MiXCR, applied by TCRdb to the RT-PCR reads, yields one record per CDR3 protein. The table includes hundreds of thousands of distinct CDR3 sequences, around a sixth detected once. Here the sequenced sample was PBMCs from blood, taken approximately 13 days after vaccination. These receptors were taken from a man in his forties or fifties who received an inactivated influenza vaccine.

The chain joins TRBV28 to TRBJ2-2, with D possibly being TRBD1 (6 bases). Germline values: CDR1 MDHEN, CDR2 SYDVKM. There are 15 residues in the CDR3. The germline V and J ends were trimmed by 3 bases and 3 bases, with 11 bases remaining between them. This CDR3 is CASSLIQGYTGELFF. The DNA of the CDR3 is TGTGCCAGCAGTTTGATTCAGGGGTACACCGGGGAGCTGTTTTTT.

CDR3 in amino acids: CASSFGGGARNEQFF. CDR3 coding DNA: TGTGCCAGCAGCTTCGGCGGGGGGGCTCGGAATGAGCAGTTCTTC. This sequence joins TRBV5-4 and TRBJ2-1; TRBD2 aligns across 9 bases. Trimming at V came to 2 bases and at J to 7 bases, leaving 7 bases not matched to a gene. CDR1 is SGHNT and CDR2 is YYREEE in the germline V gene (reference sequence). The CDR3 is 15 amino acids.